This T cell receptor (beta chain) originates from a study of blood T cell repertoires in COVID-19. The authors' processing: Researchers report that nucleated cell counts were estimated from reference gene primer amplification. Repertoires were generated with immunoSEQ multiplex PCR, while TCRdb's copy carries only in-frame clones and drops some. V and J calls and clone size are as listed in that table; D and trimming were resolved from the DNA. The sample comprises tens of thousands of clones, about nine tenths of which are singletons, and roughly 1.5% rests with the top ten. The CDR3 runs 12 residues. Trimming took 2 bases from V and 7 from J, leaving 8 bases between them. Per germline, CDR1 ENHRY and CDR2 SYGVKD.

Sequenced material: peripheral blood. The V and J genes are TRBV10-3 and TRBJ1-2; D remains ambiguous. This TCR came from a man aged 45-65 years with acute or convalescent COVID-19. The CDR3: CAISEEVGGYTF. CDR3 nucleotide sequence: TGTGCCATCAGTGAGGAGGTTGGTGGCTACACCTTC.